One and the same sample provided the 25 T cell receptor beta chains below, sequenced in a study of graft-versus-host responses after intestinal transplantation. These receptors' targets are unknown. Profiling relied on immunoSEQ multiplex PCR, and the TCRdb table lists in-frame clones only, not all of them. The sample yields about 35,000 clones, 93% seen once. The specimen was unstimulated CD8+ T cells sorted from spleen or lymph node cells, collected before transplant. The receptors originated from a human donor who was the organ donor for an intestinal transplant.

This CDR3 reads CASSQWGLAEAYEQYF. The CDR3 bases are TGCGCCAGCAGCCAATGGGGACTAGCGGAGGCCTACGAGCAGTACTTC. The chain recombines TRBV4-1 with TRBJ2-7, with 11 bases lining up with TRBD2. CDR3 length equals 16 residues. Germline V lookup: CDR1 MGHRA, CDR2 YSYEKL. Unmatched junction bases numbered 5, after V lost 2 bases and J lost 2 bases.

The genes are TRBV2 and TRBJ2-2, with 11 bases identical to TRBD1. The CDR3 length is 17 residues. Losses at the gene ends were 1 base for V and 4 bases for J; bases not matched to a gene: 5. CDR1 is SNHLY, CDR2 FYNNEI, per germline. The CDR3 nucleotides are TGTGCCAGCAGTGAAGTGAGTGGGACAGGGGGCACCGGGGAGCTGTTTTTT. Translation: CASSEVSGTGGTGELFF.

The chain employs TRBV28 and TRBJ2-7, with D possibly being TRBD1 (5 bases). CDR1 is MDHEN, CDR2 SYDVKM, per germline. With 4 bases removed from V and 4 bases from J, the gap between germline ends came to 14 bases. CDR3 size: 14 residues. DNA of the CDR3: TGTGCCAGCAGTTATCGACCCCAGGGATACGAGCAGTACTTC. Its protein product is CASSYRPQGYEQYF.

This clone was counted a single time. The junction shows a germline mismatch at one end, possibly a read error. This rearrangement joins TRBV6-1 to TRBJ2-1, with D possibly matching TRBD2 (6 bases). CDR3 length equals 15 residues. From germline, CDR1 is MNHNS and CDR2 SASEGT. CDR3: CASRSPRDSFNEQFF. In nucleotides, the CDR3 is TGTGCCAGCAGAAGCCCCCGGGACTCCTTCAATGAGCAGTTCTTC.

The chain links TRBV7-9 to TRBJ2-7; D perhaps matches TRBD2 (6 bases). Germline CDR1 and CDR2: SEHNR and FQNEAQ (reference sequence). This CDR3 is built from 14 residues. V was pared by 0 bases and J by 0 bases, with 6 bases between. CDR3 residues: CASSLAGGSYEQYF. For the CDR3, the DNA is TGTGCCAGCAGCTTAGCGGGAGGCTCCTACGAGCAGTACTTC.

This rearrangement joins TRBV7-9 to TRBJ1-2, with a possible D match to TRBD1 (5 bases). Germline V gene lookup returns CDR1 SEHNR and CDR2 FQNEAQ (reference sequence). The CDR3 consists of 16 residues. V lost 1 base to trimming and J lost 1 base, with 13 bases between them. CDR3 sequence reads: CASSLGPGRINYGYTF. The CDR3 nucleotides read TGTGCCAGCAGCTTAGGCCCGGGACGGATTAACTATGGCTACACCTTC.

The CDR3 nucleotides are TGTGCCAGCAGCTTTGGAGGGTCCTACAATGAGCAGTTCTTC. This gives the protein CASSFGGSYNEQFF. The genes are TRBV11-3 and TRBJ2-1, with D possibly TRBD2 on 6 matching bases. V lost 3 bases to trimming and J lost 1 base, with 7 bases between them. The germline CDR1 and CDR2 sequences are SGHNT and YENEEA. The CDR3 consists of 14 residues.

This chain joins TRBV9 and TRBJ2-5; D is perhaps TRBD1 (6 bases). The last part of the DNA fits TRBJ2-7 better; the J call may be wrong. CDR3 length equals 15 residues. Looked up from germline, CDR1 is SGDLS and CDR2 is YYNGEE. Written as DNA, the CDR3 is TGTGCCAGCAGCGCGACAGGAAGGAGCTCCTACGAGCAGTACTTC. Translated: CASSATGRSSYEQYF.

This clone was seen a handful of times. V and J are TRBV4-2 and TRBJ2-2; no definite D call. Per germline, CDR1 LGHNA and CDR2 YNFKEQ. The CDR3 runs 12 residues. Trimming removed 4 bases from V and 6 bases from J, with 6 bases in between. Here the CDR3 DNA reads TGTGCCAGCAGCCCCTCTTCCGGGGAGCTGTTTTTT. It is translated as CASSPSSGELFF.

This chain joins TRBV6-5 and TRBJ2-7, with 8 nucleotides matching TRBD1. Germline lookup yields CDR1 MNHEY and CDR2 SVGAGI. CDR3 length equals 13 residues. Trimming at V came to 8 bases and at J to 1 base, leaving 4 bases not matched to a gene. In nucleotides, the CDR3 is TGTGCCAGCGAGGACAGGGAATCCTACGAGCAGTACTTC. Its protein product is CASEDRESYEQYF.

The chain is built from TRBV7-9 and TRBJ2-1; TRBD2 matches 9 bases. The CDR3 consists of 17 residues. Germline V lookup: CDR1 SEHNR, CDR2 FQNEAQ (reference sequence). V shed 5 bases, J shed 5 bases, and the junction held 13 bases outside the gene matches. In nucleotides, the CDR3 is TGTGCCAGCAGCCTTCCACAGCGGGAGGTTTACGACAATGAGCAGTTCTTC. It codes for CASSLPQREVYDNEQFF.

The chain couples TRBV21-1 to TRBJ1-5; the table names TRBD1, a call not compared with the DNA. TRBV21-1 is labeled a pseudogene. The CDR3 has 14 residues. The CDR3 protein is CASSNPGSNQPRHF. CDR3 coding DNA: TGTGCCAGCAGCAATCCAGGGTCCAATCAGCCCCGGCATTTT.

This clone was picked up one time. The rearrangement joins TRBV2 to TRBJ2-3; a weak D match, TRBD2 (6 bases). This CDR3 region has 14 residues. Trimming stripped 1 base from V and 6 bases from J, with 11 bases between. Germline lookup yields CDR1 SNHLY and CDR2 FYNNEI. In DNA form, the CDR3 reads TGTGCCAGCAGTGAAGGGAGGGAGGTGGATACGCAGTATTTT. This gives the protein CASSEGREVDTQYF.

V gene TRBV28 combines with J gene TRBJ2-7; D gene unclear. V lost 2 bases to trimming and J lost 3 bases, with 14 bases between them. Germline V gene sequence: CDR1 MDHEN, CDR2 SYDVKM. This CDR3 has 15 residues. The CDR3 here is CASSLPARWDYEQYF. CDR3 nucleotides: TGTGCCAGCAGTTTACCCGCTAGGTGGGACTACGAGCAGTACTTC.

A word on this clone: In the same sample, other DNA sequences code for this CDR3. The V gene is TRBV4-3, the J gene TRBJ2-7, with unresolved D. Germline V CDR1 and CDR2: LGHNA, YSLEER. This CDR3 has 12 residues. Trimming removed 1 base from V and 4 bases from J, with 5 bases in between. CDR3 sequence reads: CASSQGGYEQYF. CDR3 coding DNA: TGCGCCAGCAGCCAAGGGGGTTACGAGCAGTACTTC.

This clone was counted a few times. The chain employs TRBV10-3 and TRBJ1-3, with D maybe TRBD1 (6 bases). Germline V gives CDR1 ENHRY, CDR2 SYGVKD. CDR3 length: 13 amino acids. V gave up 5 bases and J gave up 4 bases, with 9 bases separating them. CDR3 in DNA: TGTGCCATCAGTAGGACAGCAGGAAACACCATATATTTT. It yields the protein CAISRTAGNTIYF.

The rearrangement links TRBV27 to TRBJ1-5; D uncertain. CDR1 and CDR2 (germline): MNHEY, SMNVEV (reference sequence). V was pared by 3 bases and J by 1 base, with 7 bases between. The CDR3 is made up of 14 amino acids. The CDR3 DNA reads TGTGCCAGCAGTTTGCAAGGGAGCAATCAGCCCCAGCATTTT. It translates to CASSLQGSNQPQHF.

The V gene is TRBV10-3, the J gene TRBJ2-7, with D perhaps matching TRBD2 (6 bases). Germline CDR1 reads ENHRY; CDR2 reads SYGVKD. V dropped 0 bases and J dropped 5 bases, with 11 bases sitting between them. The CDR3 extends over 14 amino acids. The CDR3 DNA reads TGTGCCATCAGTGAGTCCGGGGGAAAAAACGAGCAGTACTTC. This encodes CAISESGGKNEQYF.

CDR3 nucleotides: TGTGCCAGCAGCTTGACAGGGGAGTTTGAGCAGTTCTTC. It translates to CASSLTGEFEQFF. The chain recombines TRBV5-4 with TRBJ2-1; TRBD1 agrees at 7 bases. The CDR3 spans 13 residues. Trimming cost V 1 base and J 9 bases; bases outside gene matches: 4. CDR1 and CDR2 (germline): SGHNT, YYREEE (reference sequence).

The V and J genes are TRBV27 and TRBJ1-5; 7 nucleotides line up with TRBD1. Looked up from germline, CDR1 is MNHEY and CDR2 is SMNVEV (reference sequence). The J segment lost 6 bases and the V segment lost 6 bases, leaving 11 bases of the junction unmatched. The CDR3 sequence is 15 residues long. Here the CDR3 DNA reads TGTGCCAGCAGCCAACAGGGGACGTCGGGTCAGCCCCAGCATTTT. Its protein is CASSQQGTSGQPQHF.

This chain uses TRBV6-5 with TRBJ2-7; tentative D call: TRBD1 (6 bases). The CDR3 is 13 residues long. V lost 5 bases and J lost 2, with 10 bases in between. Germline V gives CDR1 MNHEY, CDR2 SVGAGI. The CDR3 DNA follows: TGTGCCAGCAGTCAGGGACAACCCTACGAGCAGTACTTC. This translates into CASSQGQPYEQYF.

The chain joins TRBV11-2 to TRBJ2-1; unclear D gene. V was cut by 3 bases and J by 1 base, with 4 bases left in between. Germline V gene data show CDR1 as SGHAT and CDR2 as FQNNGV. CDR3 size: 13 residues. In DNA, the CDR3 is TGTGCCAGCAGCTTGCCTTCCTACAATGAGCAGTTCTTC. Translation gives CASSLPSYNEQFF.

The chain joins TRBV6-6 to TRBJ2-1; the D is unclear. Germline loops: CDR1 MNHNY, CDR2 SVGAGI (reference sequence). The CDR3 totals 16 residues. The V end was cut by 6 bases, the J end by 2 bases, with 17 bases between. CDR3 loop: CASSTSHLQPYNEQFF. The CDR3 nucleotides read TGTGCCAGCAGCACCAGCCATCTCCAGCCCTACAATGAGCAGTTCTTC.

This chain connects TRBV5-5 to TRBJ2-1; weak D call: TRBD1 (5 bases). The CDR3 covers 17 residues. The V end lost 3 bases, the J end lost 3 bases, and 19 bases lay between the germline ends. CDR1 and CDR2 (germline): SGHKS, YYEKEE (reference sequence). The CDR3 DNA reads as TGTGCCAGCAGCTCTGACGCTTTGACAGTACGCTACAATGAGCAGTTCTTC. Its protein is CASSSDALTVRYNEQFF.

The V gene is TRBV28, the J gene TRBJ2-7; D possibly corresponds to TRBD1 (6 bases). Trimming took off 4 bases at V and 2 bases at J, with 12 bases between the two ends. The CDR3 contains 14 residues. In germline, CDR1 is MDHEN, CDR2 SYDVKM. The CDR3 sequence: CASSYRGGPYEQYF. DNA for the CDR3: TGTGCCAGCAGTTACCGAGGGGGACCCTACGAGCAGTACTTC.